The source of this T cell receptor (beta chain) is a study of human T cells and chemical hapten exposure. This CDR3 spans 14 amino acids. V was cut by 0 bases and J by 4 bases, with 10 bases left in between. Germline lookup yields CDR1 DFQATT and CDR2 SNEGSKA (reference sequence). Via MiXCR, TCRdb re-called the RACE reads, giving one row per CDR3 protein. Of some 350,000 distinct CDR3 sequences listed, more than 5% are singletons. Time point reported: patch test 2, 6 weeks after DPC sensitization. Treatment of the sample: therapeutic diphenylcyclopropenone sensitization with weekly scalp DPC. V gene TRBV20-1 combines with J gene TRBJ2-1; D uncertain. This material consisted of whole blood, taken in connection with sensitization to the hapten diphenylcyclopropenone (DPC). The receptor was isolated from a woman younger than 35 with alopecia areata. Some clones in this sample may be carry-over from other donors' samples. The CDR3 region has the DNA TGCAGTGCTAGAGATTTAGCCGTTTACAATGAGCAGTTCTTC. The encoded protein is CSARDLAVYNEQFF.